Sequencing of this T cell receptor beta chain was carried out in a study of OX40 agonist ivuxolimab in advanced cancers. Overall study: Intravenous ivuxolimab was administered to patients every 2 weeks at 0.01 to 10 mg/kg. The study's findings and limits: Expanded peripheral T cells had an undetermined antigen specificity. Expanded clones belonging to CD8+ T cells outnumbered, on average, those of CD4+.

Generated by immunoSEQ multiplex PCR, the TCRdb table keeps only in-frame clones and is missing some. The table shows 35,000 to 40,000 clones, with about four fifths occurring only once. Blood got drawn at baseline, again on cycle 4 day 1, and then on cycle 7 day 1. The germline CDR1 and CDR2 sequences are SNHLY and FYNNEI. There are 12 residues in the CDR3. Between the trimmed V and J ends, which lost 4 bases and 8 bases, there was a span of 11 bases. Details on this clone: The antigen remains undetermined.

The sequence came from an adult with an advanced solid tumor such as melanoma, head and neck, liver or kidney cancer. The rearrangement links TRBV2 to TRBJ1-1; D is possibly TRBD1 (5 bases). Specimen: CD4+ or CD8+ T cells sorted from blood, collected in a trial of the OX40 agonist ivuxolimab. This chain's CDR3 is CASSGTRPEAFF. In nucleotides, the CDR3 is TGTGCCAGCAGTGGGACACGGCCCGAAGCTTTCTTT.